A selection of T cell receptor beta chains follows, all from one sample in a study of blood T cell repertoires in COVID-19. Sequenced by immunoSEQ multiplex PCR; TCRdb stores in-frame clones only, minus some. The profile shows about 440,000 clones, roughly 88% of them singletons. What was sequenced was PBMCs or T cells enriched from blood (not recorded which). The receptors shown here come from a man between 18 and 29 years old who had recovered from COVID-19. CDR3s include the opening cysteine and the closing phenylalanine or tryptophan. The D gene is left open where the match is weak. Clone size is shown for a subset of rows, as once, few, many or a class of expanded clone.

TRBJ1-6,TRBD1,-,TRBV5-8,CASSLNRGNSPLHF,TGTGCCAGCAGCTTAAACAGGGGTAATTCACCCCTCCACTTT
TRBJ1-3,TRBD1,-,TRBV14,CASSQYQGATGNTIYF,TGTGCCAGCAGCCAATATCAGGGGGCGACTGGAAACACCATATATTTT
TRBJ2-1,-,once,TRBV15,CATSRDRGILNEQFF,TGTGCCACCAGCAGAGATAGGGGAATCTTAAATGAGCAGTTCTTC
TRBJ2-2,TRBD2,-,TRBV12-5,CASGLVLAGVSIGELFF,TGTGCTAGTGGTTTGGTTCTAGCGGGAGTCTCCATCGGGGAGCTGTTTTTT
TRBJ2-3,TRBD2,-,TRBV15,CATSDGLAGTDTQYF,TGTGCCACCAGCGACGGACTAGCGGGAACAGATACGCAGTATTTT
TRBJ2-7,TRBD1,-,TRBV9,CASSVTGGSSYEQYF,TGTGCCAGCAGCGTGACAGGGGGCAGCTCCTACGAGCAGTACTTC
TRBJ2-6,TRBD1,-,TRBV7-2,CASSRTGGAGANVLTF,TGTGCCAGCAGCCGGACAGGGGGCGCTGGGGCCAACGTCCTGACTTTC
TRBJ1-1,-,-,TRBV7-6,CASSLAGGAEAFF,TGTGCCAGCAGCTTAGCGGGGGGGGCTGAAGCTTTCTTT
TRBJ1-2,-,-,TRBV28,CASSLTAGRTSGYTF,TGTGCCAGCAGTTTAACGGCAGGGCGGACGAGTGGCTACACCTTC
TRBJ2-7,-,-,TRBV24-1,CATSDLLGLSYEQYF,TGTGCCACCAGTGATTTGCTAGGACTTTCCTACGAGCAGTACTTC
TRBJ2-2,-,once,TRBV18,CASSPVPSSNTGELFF,TGTGCCAGCTCACCAGTCCCTAGCTCGAACACCGGGGAGCTGTTTTTT
TRBJ1-2,-,-,TRBV2,CASFKEVPNYGYTF,TGTGCCAGCTTCAAGGAGGTCCCTAACTATGGCTACACCTTC
TRBJ1-2,TRBD1,-,TRBV11-2,CASSPADRSYTF,TGTGCCAGCAGCCCCGCGGACAGGAGTTACACCTTC
TRBJ1-6,-,-,TRBV5-8,CASSLDRSSNSPLHF,TGTGCCAGCAGCTTGGACAGGTCTTCTAATTCACCCCTCCACTTT
TRBJ2-6,-,-,TRBV27,CASSPRLVSGANVLTF,TGTGCCAGCAGTCCGAGACTAGTATCTGGGGCCAACGTCCTGACTTTC
TRBJ2-2,TRBD1,once,TRBV18,CASSPHPPGQENTGELFF,TGTGCCAGCTCACCCCACCCCCCGGGACAGGAGAACACCGGGGAGCTGTTTTTT
TRBJ1-2,-,-,TRBV6-5,CASSYSRLYGYTF,TGTGCCAGCAGTTACTCCAGGCTGTATGGCTACACCTTC
TRBJ1-6,TRBD1,few,TRBV29-1,CSAGQGSDSPLHF,TGCAGCGCGGGACAGGGGTCGGATTCACCCCTCCACTTT
TRBJ2-1,-,-,TRBV10-3,CAISDPTQATRRQFF,TGTGCCATCAGTGACCCTACGCAGGCCACCCGTCGGCAGTTCTTC
TRBJ2-2,-,-,TRBV18,CASSDWNTGELFF,TGTGCCAGCTCAGACTGGAACACCGGGGAGCTGTTTTTT
TRBJ2-2,TRBD1,-,TRBV5-1,CASSLGGQETGELFF,TGCGCCAGCAGCTTGGGGGGACAGGAGACCGGGGAGCTGTTTTTT
TRBJ1-4,-,-,TRBV11-2,CASSLDGATGEKLFF,TGTGCCAGCAGCTTAGATGGGGCTACAGGAGAAAAACTGTTTTTT
TRBJ2-2,TRBD2,-,TRBV10-3,CAIRGGLAANTGELFF,TGTGCCATTCGGGGTGGACTAGCGGCGAACACCGGGGAGCTGTTTTTT
TRBJ1-5,-,-,TRBV12-5,CASGPGTLTNQPQHF,TGTGCTAGTGGGCCCGGGACACTGACTAATCAGCCCCAGCATTTT
TRBJ1-3,TRBD1,once,TRBV29-1,CSVEGDRAGNTIYF,TGCAGCGTTGAAGGGGACAGGGCTGGAAACACCATATATTTT
TRBJ1-4,-,-,TRBV2,CASSEVLSRSEKLFF,TGTGCCAGCAGTGAAGTTTTGTCCAGAAGTGAAAAACTGTTTTTT
TRBJ2-7,TRBD2,-,TRBV19,CASSTGLAGPHEQYF,TGTGCCAGTAGTACAGGACTAGCGGGGCCCCACGAGCAGTACTTC
TRBJ2-5,-,-,TRBV2,CASSVQETQYF,TGTGCCAGCAGCGTACAAGAGACCCAGTACTTC
TRBJ1-1,-,-,TRBV19,CASSAGRGRTEAFF,TGTGCCAGTAGTGCGGGCAGGGGAAGAACTGAAGCTTTCTTT
TRBJ1-5,TRBD1,-,TRBV11-3,CASSPRDRGSSNQPQHF,TGTGCCAGCAGCCCTCGGGACAGGGGGTCTTCTAATCAGCCCCAGCATTTT
TRBJ1-3,TRBD1,-,TRBV2,CASSATGTARHAIYF,TGTGCCAGCAGTGCAACCGGGACAGCCCGACACGCCATATATTTT
TRBJ1-5,-,-,TRBV27,CASRSTGFSNQPQHF,TGTGCCAGCAGGTCTACAGGGTTCAGCAATCAGCCCCAGCATTTT
TRBJ1-3,-,-,TRBV19,CASSYSGNTIYF,TGTGCCAGTAGTTACTCTGGAAACACCATATATTTT
TRBJ1-4,TRBD1,few,TRBV4-1,CASSQAGQGLEKLFF,TGCGCCAGCAGCCAAGCGGGACAGGGGCTTGAAAAACTGTTTTTT
TRBJ1-5,TRBD1,-,TRBV29-1,CSVGQGNQPQHF,TGCAGCGTCGGACAGGGCAATCAGCCCCAGCATTTT
TRBJ2-7,-,few,TRBV12-5,CASGRDRYEQYF,TGTGCTAGTGGCCGGGATAGGTACGAGCAGTACTTC
TRBJ2-1,-,-,TRBV6-2/TRBV6-3,CASSYTTTLGLGQFF,TGTGCCAGCAGTTACACCACGACCCTGGGGCTTGGCCAGTTCTTC
TRBJ2-7,TRBD1,-,TRBV4-1,CASRGQGADEQYF,TGCGCCAGCAGGGGACAGGGGGCCGACGAGCAGTACTTC
TRBJ1-1,-,-,TRBV18,CASSPYGALNTEAFF,TGTGCCAGCTCACCGTATGGGGCCTTGAACACTGAAGCTTTCTTT
TRBJ1-3,-,-,TRBV2,CASRRDSFTGNTIYF,TGTGCCAGCAGGAGAGACAGTTTTACTGGAAACACCATATATTTT
TRBJ1-1,-,-,TRBV21-1,CASSKPLKAPGVNTEAFF,TGTGCCAGCAGCAAACCTTTAAAGGCCCCGGGAGTGAACACTGAAGCTTTCTTT
TRBJ1-1,-,-,TRBV29-1,CSVGWGEGTEAFF,TGCAGCGTGGGATGGGGGGAAGGGACTGAAGCTTTCTTT
TRBJ2-2,-,many,TRBV12-3/TRBV12-4,CASGDWNTGELFF,TGTGCCAGCGGGGACTGGAACACCGGGGAGCTGTTTTTT
TRBJ2-1,TRBD1,once,TRBV6-5,CATPKDRGLRGEQFF,TGTGCCACCCCGAAGGACAGGGGGCTGCGAGGTGAGCAGTTCTTC
TRBJ1-2,-,-,TRBV19,CASSKSPPALYGYTF,TGTGCCAGTAGTAAGTCCCCGCCAGCGCTCTATGGCTACACCTTC
TRBJ2-1,TRBD2,-,TRBV2,CASSQYGRPTEYNEQFF,TGTGCCAGCAGCCAATACGGGAGGCCGACCGAGTACAATGAGCAGTTCTTC
TRBJ1-1,TRBD1,-,TRBV7-2,CASSFTGGFTEAFF,TGTGCCAGCAGCTTTACAGGGGGCTTCACTGAAGCTTTCTTT
TRBJ1-1,TRBD1,-,TRBV7-9,CASSRDRGDWAEAFF,TGTGCCAGCAGCCGGGACAGGGGGGATTGGGCTGAAGCTTTCTTT
TRBJ2-2,TRBD2,-,TRBV5-6,CASSLAGGPRTGELFF,TGTGCCAGCAGCTTGGCGGGAGGGCCCCGGACCGGGGAGCTGTTTTTT
TRBJ1-2,TRBD1,-,TRBV2,CASAPKGQGNGYTF,TGTGCCAGCGCCCCGAAAGGACAGGGGAACGGCTACACCTTC
TRBJ1-6,TRBD1,-,TRBV27,CASSLRPGGQGARSPLHF,TGTGCCAGCAGTCTCCGACCCGGGGGACAGGGGGCGCGTTCACCCCTCCACTTT
TRBJ2-6,-,-,TRBV2,CASSDRANVLTF,TGTGCCAGCAGTGACAGGGCCAACGTCCTGACTTTC
TRBJ1-2,TRBD1,-,TRBV9,CASSDWDRSRYGYTF,TGTGCCAGCAGCGACTGGGACAGGTCCCGCTATGGCTACACCTTC
TRBJ2-1,-,-,TRBV2,CAGALRGNKHHNEQFF,TGTGCCGGGGCCCTAAGGGGGAACAAACACCACAATGAGCAGTTCTTC
TRBJ2-3,TRBD1,few,TRBV28,CASLRRGPDTQYF,TGTGCCAGCCTGCGAAGGGGGCCAGATACGCAGTATTTT
TRBJ1-4,TRBD1,-,TRBV9,CASSPGTVANEKLFF,TGTGCCAGCAGCCCCGGGACAGTAGCTAATGAAAAACTGTTTTTT
TRBJ2-7,TRBD1,-,TRBV20-1,CSASRQGYEQYF,TGCAGTGCTAGTCGACAGGGCTACGAGCAGTACTTC
TRBJ1-4,TRBD1,-,TRBV4-1,CASSMGQGGSKDEKLFF,TGCGCCAGCAGCATGGGACAGGGGGGGAGTAAAGATGAAAAACTGTTTTTT
TRBJ1-2,-,once,TRBV7-9,CASSLATGSGGYTF,TGTGCCAGCAGCTTAGCAACGGGGAGCGGGGGCTACACCTTC
TRBJ1-4,TRBD1,-,TRBV28,CASSSTGQGAGKLFF,TGTGCCAGCAGTTCCACGGGACAGGGGGCCGGAAAACTGTTTTTT